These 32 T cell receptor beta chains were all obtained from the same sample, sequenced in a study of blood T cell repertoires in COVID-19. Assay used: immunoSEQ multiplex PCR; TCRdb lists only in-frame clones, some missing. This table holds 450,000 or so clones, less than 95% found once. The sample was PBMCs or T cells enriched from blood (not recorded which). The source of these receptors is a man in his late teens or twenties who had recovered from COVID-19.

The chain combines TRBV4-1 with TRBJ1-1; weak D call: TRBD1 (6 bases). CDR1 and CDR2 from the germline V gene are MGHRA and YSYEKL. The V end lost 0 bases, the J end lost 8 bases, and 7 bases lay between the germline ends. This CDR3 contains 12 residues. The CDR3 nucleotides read TGCGCCAGCAGCCAAGACAGGGGAGAAGCTTTCTTT. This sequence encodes CASSQDRGEAFF.

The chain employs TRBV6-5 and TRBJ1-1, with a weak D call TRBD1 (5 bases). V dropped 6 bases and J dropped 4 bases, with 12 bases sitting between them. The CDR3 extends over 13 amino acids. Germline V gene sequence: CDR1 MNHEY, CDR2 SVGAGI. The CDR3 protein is CASRGRVSTEAFF. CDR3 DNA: TGTGCCAGCAGAGGCAGGGTGAGCACTGAAGCTTTCTTT.

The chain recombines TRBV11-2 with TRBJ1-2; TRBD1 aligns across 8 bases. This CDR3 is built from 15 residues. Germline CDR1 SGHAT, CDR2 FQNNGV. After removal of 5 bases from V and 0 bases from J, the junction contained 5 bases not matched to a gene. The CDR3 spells CASSKGQAPNYGYTF. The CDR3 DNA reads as TGTGCCAGCAGCAAGGGACAGGCGCCTAACTATGGCTACACCTTC.

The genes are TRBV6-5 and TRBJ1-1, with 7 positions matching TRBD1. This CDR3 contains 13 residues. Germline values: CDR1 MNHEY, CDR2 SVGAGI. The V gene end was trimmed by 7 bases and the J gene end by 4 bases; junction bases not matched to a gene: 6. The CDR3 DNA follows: TGTGCCAGCAAAGACAGGGCGTCCACTGAAGCTTTCTTT. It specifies CASKDRASTEAFF.

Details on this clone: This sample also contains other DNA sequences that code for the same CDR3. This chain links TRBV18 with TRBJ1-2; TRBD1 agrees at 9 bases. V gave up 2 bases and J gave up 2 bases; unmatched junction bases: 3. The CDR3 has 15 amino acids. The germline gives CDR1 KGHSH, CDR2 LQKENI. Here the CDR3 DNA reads TGTGCCAGCTCACCAGAGACAGGGGGGAACTATGGCTACACCTTC. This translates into CASSPETGGNYGYTF. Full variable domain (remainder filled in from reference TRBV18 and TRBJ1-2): NAGVMQNPRHLVRRRGQEARLRCSPMKGHSHVYWYRQLPEEGLKFMVYLQKENIIDESGMPKERFSAEFPKEGPSILRIQQVVRGDSAAYFCASSPETGGNYGYTFGSGTRLTVV.

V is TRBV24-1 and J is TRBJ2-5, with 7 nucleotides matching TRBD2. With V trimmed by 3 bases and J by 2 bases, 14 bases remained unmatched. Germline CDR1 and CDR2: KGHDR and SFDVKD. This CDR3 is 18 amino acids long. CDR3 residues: CATSDRSGTIGEQETQYF. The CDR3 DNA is TGTGCCACCAGTGATCGGTCAGGGACTATTGGGGAACAAGAGACCCAGTACTTC.

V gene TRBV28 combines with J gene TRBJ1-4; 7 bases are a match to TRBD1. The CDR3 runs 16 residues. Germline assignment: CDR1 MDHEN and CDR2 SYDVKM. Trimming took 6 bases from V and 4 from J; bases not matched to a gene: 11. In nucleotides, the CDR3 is TGTGCCAGCAGGAGGGGGCCGGGAATAAGTAATGAAAAACTGTTTTTT. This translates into CASRRGPGISNEKLFF.

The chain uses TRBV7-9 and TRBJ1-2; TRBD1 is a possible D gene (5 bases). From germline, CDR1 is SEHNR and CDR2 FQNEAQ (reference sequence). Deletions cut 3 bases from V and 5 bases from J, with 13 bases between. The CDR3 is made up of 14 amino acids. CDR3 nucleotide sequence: TGTGCCAGCAGCTTGGACACCTCACCATATGGCTACACCTTC. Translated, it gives CASSLDTSPYGYTF.

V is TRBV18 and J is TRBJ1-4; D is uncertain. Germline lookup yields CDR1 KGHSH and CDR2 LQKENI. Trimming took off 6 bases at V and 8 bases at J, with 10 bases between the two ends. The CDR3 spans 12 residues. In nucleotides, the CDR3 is TGTGCCAGCTCTCTCGGGAACGAAAAACTGTTTTTT. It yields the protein CASSLGNEKLFF.

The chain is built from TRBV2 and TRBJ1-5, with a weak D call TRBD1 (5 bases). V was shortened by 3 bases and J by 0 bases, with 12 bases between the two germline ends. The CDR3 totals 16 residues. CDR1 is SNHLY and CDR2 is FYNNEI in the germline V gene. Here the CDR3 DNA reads TGTGCCAGCAGTGAGCCCAGGGCAGATAGCAATCAGCCCCAGCATTTT. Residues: CASSEPRADSNQPQHF.

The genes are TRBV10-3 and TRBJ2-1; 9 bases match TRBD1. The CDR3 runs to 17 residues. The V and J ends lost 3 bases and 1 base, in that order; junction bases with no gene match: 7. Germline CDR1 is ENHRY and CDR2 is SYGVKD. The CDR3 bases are TGTGCCATCAGTGATAGGACAGGGGCCACATCCTACAATGAGCAGTTCTTC. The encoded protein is CAISDRTGATSYNEQFF.

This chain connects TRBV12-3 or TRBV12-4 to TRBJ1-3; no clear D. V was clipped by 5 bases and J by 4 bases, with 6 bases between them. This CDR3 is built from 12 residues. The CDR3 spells CASSVQGNTIYF. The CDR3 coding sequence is TGTGCCAGCAGTGTACAGGGAAACACCATATATTTT.

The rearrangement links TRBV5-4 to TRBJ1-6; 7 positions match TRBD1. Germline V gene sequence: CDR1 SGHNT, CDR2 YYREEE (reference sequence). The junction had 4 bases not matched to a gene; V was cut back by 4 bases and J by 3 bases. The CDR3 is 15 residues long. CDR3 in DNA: TGTGCCAGCAGCCCCCGGGACAGCTATAATTCACCCCTCCACTTT. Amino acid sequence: CASSPRDSYNSPLHF.

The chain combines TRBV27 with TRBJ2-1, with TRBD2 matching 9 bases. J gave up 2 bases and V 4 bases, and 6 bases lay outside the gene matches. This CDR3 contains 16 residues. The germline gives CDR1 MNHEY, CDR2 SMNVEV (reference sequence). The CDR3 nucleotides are TGTGCCAGCAGTTCCGGGAGACTAGCGGCCTACAATGAGCAGTTCTTC. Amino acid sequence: CASSSGRLAAYNEQFF.

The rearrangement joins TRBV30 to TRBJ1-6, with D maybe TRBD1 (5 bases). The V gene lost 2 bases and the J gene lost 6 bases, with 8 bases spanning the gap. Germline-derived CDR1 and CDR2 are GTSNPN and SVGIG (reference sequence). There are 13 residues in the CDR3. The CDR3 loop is CAWSPGVNSPLHF. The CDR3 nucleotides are TGTGCCTGGAGTCCGGGGGTTAATTCACCCCTCCACTTT.

CDR3 amino acids: CASSLGRQGEAFF. The CDR3 nucleotides read TGTGCCAGCAGTTTAGGCAGACAGGGTGAAGCTTTCTTT. J is TRBJ1-1 and V is TRBV12-3 or TRBV12-4; 7 bases are shared with TRBD1. J gave up 7 bases and V 1 base, and 3 bases lay outside the gene matches. This CDR3 spans 13 amino acids.

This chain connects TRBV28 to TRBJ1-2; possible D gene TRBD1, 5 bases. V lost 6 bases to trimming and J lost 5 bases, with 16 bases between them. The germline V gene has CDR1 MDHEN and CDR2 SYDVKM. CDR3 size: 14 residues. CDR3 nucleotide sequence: TGTGCCAGCAGCCGTACGGGGGTAGCTTATGGCTACACCTTC. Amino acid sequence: CASSRTGVAYGYTF.

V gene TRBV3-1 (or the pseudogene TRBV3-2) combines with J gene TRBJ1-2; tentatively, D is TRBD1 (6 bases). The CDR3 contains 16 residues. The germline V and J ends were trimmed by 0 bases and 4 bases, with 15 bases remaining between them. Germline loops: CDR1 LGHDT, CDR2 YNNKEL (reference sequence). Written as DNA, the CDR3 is TGTGCCAGCAGCCAAGATTCGACAGGAAAAGCCTATGGCTACACCTTC. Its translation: CASSQDSTGKAYGYTF.

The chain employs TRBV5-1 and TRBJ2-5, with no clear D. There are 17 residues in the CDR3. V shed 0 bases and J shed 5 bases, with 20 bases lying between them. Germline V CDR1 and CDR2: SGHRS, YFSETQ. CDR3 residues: CASSLDYRGLQKETQYF. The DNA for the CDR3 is TGCGCCAGCAGCTTGGACTATAGAGGCCTCCAGAAGGAGACCCAGTACTTC.

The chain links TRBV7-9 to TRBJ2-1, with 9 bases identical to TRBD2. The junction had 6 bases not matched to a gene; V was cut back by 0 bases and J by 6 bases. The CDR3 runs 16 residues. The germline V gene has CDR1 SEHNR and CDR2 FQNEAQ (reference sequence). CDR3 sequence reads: CASSLARGGSGNEQFF. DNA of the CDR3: TGTGCCAGCAGCTTAGCGCGGGGGGGCTCCGGCAATGAGCAGTTCTTC.

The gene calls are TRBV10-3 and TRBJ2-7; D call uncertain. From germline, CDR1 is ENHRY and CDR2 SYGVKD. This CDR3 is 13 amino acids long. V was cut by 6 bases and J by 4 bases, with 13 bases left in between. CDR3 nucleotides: TGTGCCATCAGCCCCGACGGGTCGTACGAGCAGTACTTC. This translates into CAISPDGSYEQYF.

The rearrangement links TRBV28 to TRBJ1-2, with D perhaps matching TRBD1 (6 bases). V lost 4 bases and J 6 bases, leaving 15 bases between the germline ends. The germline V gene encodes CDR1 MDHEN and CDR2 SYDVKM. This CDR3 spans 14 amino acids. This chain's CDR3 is CASSSPGRTDGYTF. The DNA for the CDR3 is TGTGCCAGCAGTTCCCCTGGACGGACAGATGGCTACACCTTC.

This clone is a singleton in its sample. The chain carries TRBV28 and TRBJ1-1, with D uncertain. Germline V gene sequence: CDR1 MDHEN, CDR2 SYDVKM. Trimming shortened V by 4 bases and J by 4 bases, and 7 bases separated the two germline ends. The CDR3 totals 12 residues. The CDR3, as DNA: TGTGCCAGCAGTTCCCGTCCCACTGAAGCTTTCTTT. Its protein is CASSSRPTEAFF.

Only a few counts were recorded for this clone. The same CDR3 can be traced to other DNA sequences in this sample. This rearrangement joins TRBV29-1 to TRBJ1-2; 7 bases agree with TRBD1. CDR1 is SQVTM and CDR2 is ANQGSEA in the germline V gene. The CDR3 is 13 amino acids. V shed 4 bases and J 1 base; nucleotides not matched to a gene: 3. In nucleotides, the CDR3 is TGCAGCGTTGGACAGGGCCTTAACTATGGCTACACCTTC. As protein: CSVGQGLNYGYTF. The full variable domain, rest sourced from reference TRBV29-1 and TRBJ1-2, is SAVISQKPSRDICQRGTSLTIQCQVDSQVTMMFWYRQQPGQSLTLIATANQGSEATYESGFVIDKFPISRPNLTFSTLTVSNMSPEDSSIYLCSVGQGLNYGYTFGSGTRLTVV.

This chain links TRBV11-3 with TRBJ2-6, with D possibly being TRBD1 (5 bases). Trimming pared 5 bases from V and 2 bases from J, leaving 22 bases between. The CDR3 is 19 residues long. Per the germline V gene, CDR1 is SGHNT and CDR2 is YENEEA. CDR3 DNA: TGTGCCAGCAGCCGTGAATCAGGACAAGTTGTAGCTGGGGCCAACGTCCTGACTTTC. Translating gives CASSRESGQVVAGANVLTF.

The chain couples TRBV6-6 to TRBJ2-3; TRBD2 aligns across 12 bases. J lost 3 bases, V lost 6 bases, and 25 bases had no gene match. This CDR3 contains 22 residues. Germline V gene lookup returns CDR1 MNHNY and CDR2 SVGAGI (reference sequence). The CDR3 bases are TGTGCCAGCAGCTCGCCCGTTGCTCTAGCGGGGGGGCTTAGTCTTGAGACAGATACGCAGTATTTT. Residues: CASSSPVALAGGLSLETDTQYF.

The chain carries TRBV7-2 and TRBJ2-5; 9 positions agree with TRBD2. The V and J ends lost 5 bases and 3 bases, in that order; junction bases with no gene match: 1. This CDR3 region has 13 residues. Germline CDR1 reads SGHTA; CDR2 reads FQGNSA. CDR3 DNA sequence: TGTGCCAGCAGCCCTAGCGGGAAAGAGACCCAGTACTTC. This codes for CASSPSGKETQYF.

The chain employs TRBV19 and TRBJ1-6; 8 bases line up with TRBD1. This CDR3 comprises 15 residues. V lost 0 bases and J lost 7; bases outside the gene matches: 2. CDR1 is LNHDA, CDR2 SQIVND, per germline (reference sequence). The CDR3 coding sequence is TGTGCCAGTAGTATAGACGGGACAGGCAATTCACCCCTCCACTTT. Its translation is CASSIDGTGNSPLHF.

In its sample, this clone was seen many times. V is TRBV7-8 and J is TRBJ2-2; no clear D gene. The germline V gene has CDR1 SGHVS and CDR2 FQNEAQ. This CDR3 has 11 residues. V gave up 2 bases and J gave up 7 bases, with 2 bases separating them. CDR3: CASSLHGELFF. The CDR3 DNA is TGTGCCAGCAGCTTACACGGGGAGCTGTTTTTT. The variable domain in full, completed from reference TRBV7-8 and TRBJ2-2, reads GAGVSQSPRYKVAKRGQDVALRCDPISGHVSLFWYQQALGQGPEFLTYFQNEAQLDKSGLPSDRFFAERPEGSVSTLKIQRTQQEDSAVYLCASSLHGELFFGEGSRLTVL.

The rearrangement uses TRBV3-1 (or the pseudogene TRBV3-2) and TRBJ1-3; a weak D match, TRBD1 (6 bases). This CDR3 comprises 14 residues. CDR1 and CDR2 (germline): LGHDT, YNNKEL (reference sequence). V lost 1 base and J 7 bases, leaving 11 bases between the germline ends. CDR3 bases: TGTGCCAGCAGCCAAGGAGGGGGTTGGAACACCATATATTTT. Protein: CASSQGGGWNTIYF.

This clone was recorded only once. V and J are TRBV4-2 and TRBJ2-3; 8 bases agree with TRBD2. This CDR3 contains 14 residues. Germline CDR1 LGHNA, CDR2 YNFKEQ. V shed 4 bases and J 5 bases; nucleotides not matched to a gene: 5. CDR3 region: CASSRRLAGDTQYF. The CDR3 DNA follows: TGTGCCAGCAGCCGGCGGCTAGCGGGAGATACGCAGTATTTT.

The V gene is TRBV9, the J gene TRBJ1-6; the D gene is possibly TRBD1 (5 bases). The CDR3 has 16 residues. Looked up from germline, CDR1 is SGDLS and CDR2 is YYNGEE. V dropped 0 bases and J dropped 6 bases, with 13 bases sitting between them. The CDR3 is CASSVEPGLGNSPLHF. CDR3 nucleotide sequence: TGTGCCAGCAGCGTAGAGCCAGGGTTAGGTAATTCACCCCTCCACTTT.